A selection of T cell receptor beta chains follows, all from one sample in a study of blood T cell repertoires in COVID-19. The assay was immunoSEQ multiplex PCR, and TCRdb's table has in-frame clones only and misses some. The repertoire includes some 150,000 clones, 70% to 90% of them detected once, and around 0.63% sits in the top ten. Material for sequencing was peripheral blood. The receptors stem from a man in his 60s with COVID-19, enrolled during active disease. The CDR3 runs from the conserved cysteine through the conserved F or W. Each record gives: D gene, J gene, clone size, V gene, CDR3 protein, CDR3 DNA. D genes are given only for firm matches. Size is stated for part of the rows, as once, few or many counts, or as a class when the clone is expanded.

TRBD1	TRBJ1-5	NA	TRBV19	CASTPGQFNQPQHF	TGTGCCAGTACCCCGGGACAGTTCAATCAGCCCCAGCATTTT
NA	TRBJ2-1	NA	TRBV19	CASSISRSSYNEQFF	TGTGCCAGTAGTATCTCGAGGAGCTCCTACAATGAGCAGTTCTTC
NA	TRBJ1-4	once	TRBV5-6	CVSSLGGRGEKLFF	TGTGTCAGCAGCTTGGGGGGGCGAGGCGAAAAACTGTTTTTT
NA	TRBJ2-7	NA	TRBV3-1/TRBV3-2	CASSSQGREQYF	TGTGCCAGCAGTTCCCAGGGCCGCGAGCAGTACTTC
NA	TRBJ1-3	NA	TRBV5-1	CASSLLSSGNTIYF	TGCGCCAGCAGCTTGCTGAGCTCTGGAAACACCATATATTTT
TRBD2	TRBJ2-2	NA	TRBV7-7	CASSSGLAGGATGELFF	TGTGCTAGCAGCTCGGGACTAGCGGGAGGGGCCACCGGGGAGCTGTTTTTT
TRBD1	TRBJ1-1	NA	TRBV7-9	CASSSSDRGYLNTEAFF	TGTGCCAGCAGCTCAAGCGACAGGGGGTATCTGAACACTGAAGCTTTCTTT
TRBD1	TRBJ1-2	few	TRBV6-5	CASREGTGRSYGYTF	TGTGCCAGCAGAGAGGGGACAGGGCGATCCTATGGCTACACCTTC
NA	TRBJ1-4	once	TRBV4-1	CASSQVRGEKLFF	TGCGCCAGCAGCCAAGTCAGAGGCGAAAAACTGTTTTTT
NA	TRBJ1-1	NA	TRBV5-1	CASSLYNPTNTEAFF	TGCGCCAGCAGCTTGTACAACCCAACGAACACTGAAGCTTTCTTT
NA	TRBJ1-1	NA	TRBV6-2/TRBV6-3	CASSSTGLNTEAFF	TGTGCCAGCAGTTCCACAGGTCTGAACACTGAAGCTTTCTTT
NA	TRBJ1-1	NA	TRBV19	CASSRDHMNTEAFF	TGTGCCAGCAGCCGGGATCACATGAACACTGAAGCTTTCTTT
TRBD1	TRBJ1-2	NA	TRBV7-2	CASSPTGDGYTF	TGTGCCAGCAGTCCGACAGGGGATGGCTACACCTTC
NA	TRBJ2-3	NA	TRBV11-3	CASSLGGARDTQYF	TGTGCCAGCAGCTTGGGGGGGGCTAGAGATACGCAGTATTTT
NA	TRBJ1-1	NA	TRBV7-2	CASSYVQKNTEAFF	TGTGCCAGCAGCTACGTTCAGAAGAACACTGAAGCTTTCTTT
NA	TRBJ1-4	NA	TRBV7-9	CASSFQVEKLFF	TGTGCCAGCAGCTTCCAGGTCGAAAAACTGTTTTTT
TRBD1	TRBJ2-5	NA	TRBV28	CASSPASAGGADQETQYF	TGTGCCAGCAGCCCCGCCTCGGCAGGGGGCGCAGACCAAGAGACCCAGTACTTC
NA	TRBJ2-7	NA	TRBV3-1/TRBV3-2	CASSQDRLAREGGQYF	TGTGCCAGCAGCCAAGACCGACTAGCACGAGAGGGGGGGCAGTACTTC
TRBD1	TRBJ2-4	once	TRBV7-2	CASSSWTGGPNIQYF	TGTGCCAGCAGCTCCTGGACAGGGGGACCAAACATTCAGTACTTC
TRBD2	TRBJ2-3	once	TRBV4-3	CASSQGASGDVRDTQYF	TGCGCCAGCAGCCAAGGAGCCAGCGGGGATGTCAGGGATACGCAGTATTTT
NA	TRBJ1-1	NA	TRBV6-5	CASSRSVISEAFF	TGTGCCAGCAGTCGTTCGGTTATTTCTGAAGCTTTCTTT
NA	TRBJ1-3	NA	TRBV6-1	CASSEGRGGNTIYF	TGTGCCAGCAGTGAAGGCAGGGGTGGAAACACCATATATTTT
TRBD2	TRBJ2-2	NA	TRBV7-7	CASSSTSGSIPVGELFF	TGTGCTAGCAGCTCGACTAGCGGGAGTATTCCGGTCGGGGAGCTGTTTTTT
NA	TRBJ1-2	few	TRBV9	CASSDPRTEANYGYTF	TGTGCCAGCAGCGACCCGCGGACAGAAGCTAACTATGGCTACACCTTC
TRBD1	TRBJ1-2	NA	TRBV12-3/TRBV12-4	CASSLGTGDGYTF	TGTGCCAGCAGTTTAGGGACAGGGGATGGCTACACCTTC
TRBD2	TRBJ2-1	few	TRBV6-5	CASSLTGAGPNEQFF	TGTGCCAGCAGTCTAACGGGAGCGGGACCCAATGAGCAGTTCTTC
TRBD1	TRBJ1-2	NA	TRBV4-2	CASSQDWQGAYGYTF	TGTGCCAGCAGCCAAGATTGGCAGGGGGCTTATGGCTACACCTTC
NA	TRBJ1-2	once	TRBV19	CASSLITGSGDYGYTF	TGTGCCAGTAGCCTCATTACAGGGAGTGGCGACTATGGCTACACCTTC
NA	TRBJ2-1	NA	TRBV20-1	CSGAGSNEQFF	TGCAGTGGGGCAGGATCTAATGAGCAGTTCTTC
NA	TRBJ1-1	few	TRBV29-1	CSTWTVLNTEAFF	TGCAGTACCTGGACAGTCCTGAACACTGAAGCTTTCTTT
TRBD1	TRBJ1-5	NA	TRBV5-8	CASSLEFGTGDNQPQHF	TGTGCCAGCAGCTTGGAATTCGGGACAGGAGACAATCAGCCCCAGCATTTT
TRBD2	TRBJ2-7	NA	TRBV7-8	CASSSGTSGSLRYEQYF	TGTGCCAGCAGCAGTGGGACTAGCGGGAGTCTACGTTACGAGCAGTACTTC
TRBD1	TRBJ1-1	NA	TRBV6-1	CASSTLTGGTEAFF	TGTGCCAGCAGTACACTCACAGGGGGCACTGAAGCTTTCTTT
TRBD2	TRBJ2-1	NA	TRBV3-1/TRBV3-2	CASPGGTYNEQFF	TGTGCCAGCCCCGGGGGGACTTACAATGAGCAGTTCTTC
NA	TRBJ2-5	NA	TRBV19	CASTDRFQETQYF	TGTGCCAGTACCGACAGGTTTCAAGAGACCCAGTACTTC
TRBD1	TRBJ1-2	NA	TRBV4-3	CASSQVGTDHYGYTF	TGCGCCAGCAGCCAAGTTGGGACAGACCACTATGGCTACACCTTC
NA	TRBJ1-1	few	TRBV28	CASSSPAGNTEAFF	TGTGCCAGCAGTTCCCCGGCGGGGAACACTGAAGCTTTCTTT
TRBD1	TRBJ2-2	NA	TRBV5-3	CARSRDRGHGELFF	TGTGCCAGAAGCCGGGACAGGGGGCACGGGGAGCTGTTTTTT